A selection of T cell receptor beta chains follows, all from one sample in a study of CD8 T cells in Susac syndrome. Using its own MiXCR run on the immunoSEQ multiplex PCR reads, TCRdb lists one record per CDR3 protein. Counted here are about 440,000 distinct CDR3 sequences, 75% to 90% occurring once; the ten biggest clones make up under 0.15%. Sequenced: CD8+ T cells from PBMCs. These receptor sequences come from a human donor with multiple sclerosis. The CDR3 runs from the conserved cysteine through the conserved F or W. The D gene is left open where the match is weak. Clone size, where shown, is once, few, many, or a class for clones that have expanded.

CDR3 length | clone size | J gene | V gene | D gene | CDR3 protein | CDR3 DNA
19 | . | TRBJ2-7 | TRBV5-5 | . | CASSLAPSGGTPFSYEQYF | TGTGCCAGCAGCTTGGCCCCGAGTGGCGGGACCCCTTTCTCCTACGAGCAGTACTTC
14 | . | TRBJ2-5 | TRBV2 | TRBD1 | CASMVWDSQETQYF | TGTGCCAGCATGGTGTGGGACAGCCAAGAGACCCAGTACTTC
12 | . | TRBJ2-2 | TRBV24-1 | . | CATSDFTGELFF | TGTGCCACCAGTGATTTCACCGGGGAGCTGTTTTTT
19 | . | TRBJ2-1 | TRBV4-1 | TRBD2 | CASSQDRSISSGSYNEQFF | TGCGCCAGCAGCCAAGATAGGTCTATCTCTAGCGGATCCTACAATGAGCAGTTCTTC
15 | . | TRBJ2-7 | TRBV24-1 | TRBD1 | CATTVCTGVSCEQYF | TGTGCCACGACTGTCTGTACAGGGGTGAGTTGCGAGCAGTACTTC
18 | . | TRBJ2-1 | TRBV28 | TRBD2 | CASSSPTALAVSYNEQFF | TGTGCCAGCAGTTCCCCAACGGCCCTAGCGGTATCCTACAATGAGCAGTTCTTC
13 | . | TRBJ2-3 | TRBV5-1 | . | CASSLIGADTQYF | TGCGCCAGCAGCTTGATTGGGGCGGATACGCAGTATTTT
13 | . | TRBJ2-3 | TRBV12-3/TRBV12-4 | . | CASSFLIEDTQYF | TGTGCCAGCAGTTTTCTGATAGAAGATACGCAGTATTTT
18 | . | TRBJ2-7 | TRBV29-1 | . | CSVEGRESGGQSSYEQYF | TGCAGCGTTGAAGGCCGGGAGAGCGGGGGACAGAGCTCCTACGAGCAGTACTTC
14 | once | TRBJ2-4 | TRBV11-2 | . | CASSLGDEGNIQYF | TGTGCCAGCAGCTTAGGGGACGAGGGAAACATTCAGTACTTC
13 | . | TRBJ1-2 | TRBV29-1 | . | CSVVSQGYEGYTF | TGCAGCGTTGTCTCCCAAGGGTATGAAGGCTACACCTTC
14 | . | TRBJ2-2 | TRBV27 | . | CASSRYFSTGELFF | TGTGCCAGCAGTAGATACTTCAGCACCGGGGAGCTGTTTTTT
11 | . | TRBJ2-4 | TRBV27 | . | CASSQGTIQYF | TGTGCCAGCAGTCAAGGGACCATTCAGTACTTC
13 | . | TRBJ1-2 | TRBV4-1 | . | CASSQEAGYGYTF | TGCGCCAGCAGCCAAGAAGCAGGCTATGGCTACACCTTC
11 | . | TRBJ2-5 | TRBV30 | . | CAWFGQETQYF | TGTGCCTGGTTCGGGCAAGAGACCCAGTACTTC
14 | . | TRBJ1-2 | TRBV7-6 | . | CASSPRDTNYGYTF | TGTGCCAGCAGCCCCCGGGACACCAACTATGGCTACACCTTC
15 | . | TRBJ2-1 | TRBV19 | . | CASSIQDGSYNEQFF | TGTGCCAGTAGTATCCAAGACGGCTCCTACAATGAGCAGTTCTTC
16 | . | TRBJ1-2 | TRBV29-1 | . | CSVEDLIRDGYYGYTF | TGCAGCGTTGAAGATCTTATCAGGGACGGATACTATGGCTACACCTTC
13 | . | TRBJ2-1 | TRBV4-1 | . | CASSQAFGAEQFF | TGCGCCAGCAGCCAAGCGTTTGGGGCGGAGCAGTTCTTC